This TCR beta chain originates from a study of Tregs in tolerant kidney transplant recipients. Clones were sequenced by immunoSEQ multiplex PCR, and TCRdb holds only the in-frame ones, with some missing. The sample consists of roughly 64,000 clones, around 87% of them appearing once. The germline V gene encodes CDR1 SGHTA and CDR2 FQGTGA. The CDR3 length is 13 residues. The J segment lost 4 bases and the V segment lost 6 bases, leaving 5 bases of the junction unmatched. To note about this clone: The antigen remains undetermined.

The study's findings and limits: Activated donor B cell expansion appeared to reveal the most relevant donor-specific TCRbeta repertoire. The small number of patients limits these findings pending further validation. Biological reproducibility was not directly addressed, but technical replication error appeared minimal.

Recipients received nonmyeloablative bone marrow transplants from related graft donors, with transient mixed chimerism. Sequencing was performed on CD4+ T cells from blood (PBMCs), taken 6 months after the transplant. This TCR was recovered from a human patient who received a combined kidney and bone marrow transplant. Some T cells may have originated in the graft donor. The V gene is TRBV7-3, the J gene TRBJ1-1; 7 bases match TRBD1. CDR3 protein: CASSYAGGTEAFF. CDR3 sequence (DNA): TGTGCCAGCAGTTATGCAGGGGGCACTGAAGCTTTCTTT.